The 4 T cell receptor beta chains below come from one sample, sequenced in a study of shared clonotypes between healthy human individuals (dated by TCRdb to 2018 to 2020). Library prep was done by the immunoSEQ multiplex PCR assay. The table was pulled from immuneACCESS by TCRdb, which kept in-frame rearrangements only. Such tables lose some clones; where checked, under half of the loss comes from unresolved V genes, and the rest has no known cause. The sample table shows some 700,000 clones, and 80% to 95% are seen once. 34% of the sample goes to the ten largest clones. The sample consisted of memory CD8+ T cells from PBMCs. Explained via the paper, the cell subset or site label denotes: CD45RO+ cells pooled with CCR7-negative TemRA cells. The receptors were sampled from a man aged 18 to 30 in good health. Some clones in this sample may be carry-over from other donors' samples.

This clone was detected a few times. The chain carries TRBV9 and TRBJ1-1; 8 bases fit TRBD1. Trimming at V came to 4 bases and at J to 6 bases, leaving 11 bases not matched to a gene. The CDR3 totals 15 residues. Germline V gene sequence: CDR1 SGDLS, CDR2 YYNGEE. CDR3 region: CASSPRTGFLSEAFF. CDR3 nucleotide sequence: TGTGCCAGCAGCCCACGGACAGGGTTTCTGTCTGAAGCTTTCTTT.

This chain connects TRBV7-7 to TRBJ2-6; D gene uncertain. The CDR3 spans 17 residues. V was cut by 5 bases and J by 5 bases, with 19 bases left in between. Germline CDR1 reads SSHAT; CDR2 reads FNYEAQ (reference sequence). The CDR3 reads CASSENKPQSRANVLTF. CDR3 DNA sequence: TGTGCCAGCAGCGAAAATAAGCCACAAAGTCGGGCCAACGTCCTGACTTTC.

The chain recombines TRBV10-1 with TRBJ1-5, with no clear D. CDR3 length equals 13 residues. The germline V and J ends were trimmed by 10 bases and 9 bases, with 19 bases remaining between them. Germline V gives CDR1 WNHNN, CDR2 SYGVQD (reference sequence). This CDR3 is CATPRVGLGPQHF. The CDR3 region has the DNA TGCGCCACCCCGAGGGTTGGGTTAGGGCCCCAGCATTTT.

The chain employs TRBV30 and TRBJ2-7; D remains ambiguous. Germline loops: CDR1 GTSNPN, CDR2 SVGIG (reference sequence). V lost 5 bases and J 0 bases, leaving 8 bases between the germline ends. The CDR3 loop spans 12 amino acids. The CDR3 DNA is TGTGCCTGGGGGGTGGTCTCCTACGAGCAGTACTTC. Protein: CAWGVVSYEQYF.